This TCR beta chain was captured in a study of cytomegalovirus exposure and HLA in healthy donors. Comments on this clone: Antigen unknown.

Germline CDR1 reads SEHNR; CDR2 reads FQNEAQ (reference sequence). This CDR3 is built from 14 residues. V was pared by 4 bases and J by 4 bases, with 5 bases of the junction left unmatched. Researchers ran the PCR with 60 Vbeta and 13 Jbeta primers. TCRdb's copy holds only in-frame clones and misses some; the assay was immunoSEQ multiplex PCR. The specimen's table records some 41,000 clones. Broader study findings: Most TCR sequences showed up rarely, but some public TCRs showed up in many donors. In vitro experiments confirmed that a few CMV-associated chains were specific for CMV antigens.

Sequenced material: PBMCs. V is TRBV7-9 and J is TRBJ1-2, with 8 bases fitting TRBD1. This sequence was found in a man aged 25-40 years in good health and CMV-seronegative. The CDR3 sequence is CASSYSGGTYGYTF. The CDR3 DNA reads as TGTGCCAGCAGCTACTCAGGGGGCACCTATGGCTACACCTTC.